These T cell receptor beta chains were read from a single sample in a study of blood T cell repertoires in COVID-19. The assay was immunoSEQ multiplex PCR, and TCRdb's table has in-frame clones only and misses some. The data show approximately 250,000 clones, approximately 90% seen once. Sequenced: PBMCs or T cells enriched from blood (not recorded which). The receptors were gathered from a man aged 35-49 years who had been exposed to COVID-19. Both conserved end residues are part of each CDR3. The D gene is left open where the match is weak. Size values are once, few and many counts, or a class for expanded clones, and some rows have none.

TRBV24-1	TRBJ1-1	few	.	CATSDIRPKDTEAFF	TGTGCCACCAGTGATATCAGGCCTAAGGACACTGAAGCTTTCTTT
TRBV10-1	TRBJ2-7	.	TRBD2	CASSESTGRFYEQYF	TGCGCCAGCAGTGAGTCAACCGGGAGGTTCTACGAGCAGTACTTC
TRBV25-1	TRBJ1-4	few	.	CASSESRTDNEKLFF	TGTGCCAGCAGTGAATCACGGACAGATAATGAAAAACTGTTTTTT
TRBV7-9	TRBJ2-2	.	TRBD2	CASRPPGGDTGELFF	TGTGCCAGCAGACCTCCGGGGGGAGACACCGGGGAGCTGTTTTTT
TRBV7-9	TRBJ2-3	.	.	CAKGGDPTDTQYF	TGTGCCAAAGGGGGAGATCCCACAGATACGCAGTATTTT
TRBV15	TRBJ2-5	.	TRBD2	CATSEGREVQETQYF	TGTGCCACCAGCGAGGGGCGGGAGGTACAAGAGACCCAGTACTTC
TRBV30	TRBJ2-7	.	.	CACNGLQYYEQYF	TGTGCCTGCAACGGACTGCAGTACTACGAGCAGTACTTC
TRBV28	TRBJ1-2	.	.	CASKTPRGADGYTF	TGTGCCAGCAAAACCCCTAGGGGCGCTGATGGCTACACCTTC
TRBV5-1	TRBJ2-5	.	TRBD2	CASSSSGLAAQETQYF	TGCGCCAGCAGCAGCTCGGGACTAGCGGCCCAAGAGACCCAGTACTTC
TRBV9	TRBJ2-2	few	.	CASSVTAMNTGELFF	TGTGCCAGCAGCGTGACAGCGATGAACACCGGGGAGCTGTTTTTT
TRBV10-3	TRBJ2-2	.	TRBD2	CAMGTSGTGFNTGELFF	TGTGCCATGGGGACTAGCGGGACGGGATTCAACACCGGGGAGCTGTTTTTT
TRBV30	TRBJ1-4	few	TRBD1	CAWEGQGVEKLFF	TGTGCCTGGGAGGGACAGGGGGTTGAAAAACTGTTTTTT
TRBV10-3	TRBJ2-5	.	.	CAISGAEGQETQYF	TGTGCCATCAGTGGGGCAGAGGGTCAAGAGACCCAGTACTTC
TRBV6-5	TRBJ1-2	.	TRBD1	CASSPQGAYYGYTF	TGTGCCAGCAGCCCACAGGGGGCATACTATGGCTACACCTTC
TRBV5-1	TRBJ2-7	.	TRBD1	CASSLAPDRAYEQYF	TGCGCCAGCAGCTTGGCCCCGGACAGGGCTTACGAGCAGTACTTC
TRBV2	TRBJ2-3	.	.	CASSGLGRDTQYF	TGTGCCAGCAGTGGACTCGGTAGGGATACGCAGTATTTT
TRBV5-6	TRBJ1-2	.	TRBD1	CASSLWTGVNYGYTF	TGTGCCAGCAGCTTATGGACAGGGGTAAACTATGGCTACACCTTC
TRBV28	TRBJ1-5	.	.	CASSMVVSDQPQHF	TGTGCCAGCTCAATGGTGGTTTCGGATCAGCCCCAGCATTTT
TRBV6-1	TRBJ2-2	few	.	CASSEGETGELFF	TGTGCCAGCAGTGAAGGGGAGACCGGGGAGCTGTTTTTT
TRBV24-1	TRBJ1-2	once	TRBD1	CATSDSPPLDREIGYTF	TGTGCCACCAGTGATTCTCCCCCTTTAGACAGGGAGATTGGCTACACCTTC
TRBV27	TRBJ2-7	once	.	CASSTRSRAYEQYF	TGTGCCAGCAGTACCCGTTCGAGAGCCTACGAGCAGTACTTC
TRBV19	TRBJ2-7	.	TRBD2	CASSPGGYAQYF	TGTGCCAGTAGTCCGGGGGGGTACGCCCAGTACTTC
TRBV5-4	TRBJ2-6	.	.	CASSVAYAGANVLTF	TGTGCCAGCAGCGTGGCCTATGCTGGGGCCAACGTCCTGACTTTC
TRBV5-1	TRBJ2-1	.	TRBD1	CASSLDGTDFNEQFF	TGCGCCAGCAGCTTGGATGGGACAGACTTCAATGAGCAGTTCTTC
TRBV5-1	TRBJ2-1	.	TRBD2	CASSFSGRAVDEQFF	TGCGCCAGCAGCTTTAGCGGGAGGGCCGTAGATGAGCAGTTCTTC
TRBV2	TRBJ1-2	.	TRBD1	CASKQGATQLYGYTF	TGTGCCAGCAAACAGGGGGCAACCCAGCTCTATGGCTACACCTTC
TRBV30	TRBJ1-1	.	.	CAYQVNTEAFF	TGTGCCTACCAGGTAAACACTGAAGCTTTCTTT
TRBV28	TRBJ1-3	.	TRBD1	CATNYRGLRNTIYF	TGTGCCACCAACTACAGGGGGCTAAGAAACACCATATATTTT
TRBV9	TRBJ2-5	.	TRBD2	CASSPGTSVKGGQETQYF	TGTGCCAGCAGCCCCGGGACTAGCGTCAAAGGGGGCCAAGAGACCCAGTACTTC
TRBV5-1	TRBJ2-5	few	.	CASSRGDTQETQYF	TGCGCCAGCAGCCGGGGGGACACCCAAGAGACCCAGTACTTC
TRBV7-9	TRBJ2-7	.	TRBD1	CASSSPGQGYEQYF	TGTGCCAGCAGCTCCCCCGGACAGGGATACGAGCAGTACTTC
TRBV7-9	TRBJ2-2	.	TRBD1	CASSPWTGEGGELFF	TGTGCCAGCAGCCCTTGGACAGGGGAGGGCGGGGAGCTGTTTTTT
TRBV28	TRBJ2-7	once	TRBD1	CASRLTPGQGAYEQYF	TGTGCCAGCAGACTTACCCCGGGACAGGGGGCTTACGAGCAGTACTTC
TRBV4-3	TRBJ2-7	.	.	CASSQELSTGTSDEQYF	TGCGCCAGCAGCCAAGAACTCTCCACCGGGACTTCTGACGAGCAGTACTTC
TRBV12-2	TRBJ2-2	.	.	CASRLTHSCREAWTGELFF	TGTGCAAGTCGCTTAACTCACTCGTGCCGGGAAGCGTGGACCGGGGAGCTGTTTTTT
TRBV29-1	TRBJ1-5	.	TRBD1	CSDSDRVLDQPQHF	TGCAGCGACTCGGACAGGGTTTTGGATCAGCCCCAGCATTTT
TRBV14	TRBJ2-3	.	.	CASSQVGGTTDTQYF	TGTGCCAGCAGCCAAGTCGGCGGAACCACAGATACGCAGTATTTT
TRBV27	TRBJ2-3	few	TRBD2	CASSGLAGGVDTQYF	TGTGCCAGCAGCGGACTAGCGGGAGGGGTAGATACGCAGTATTTT
TRBV7-6	TRBJ1-1	.	TRBD1	CASSLEGAAAFF	TGTGCCAGCAGCTTAGAGGGGGCCGCGGCTTTCTTT
TRBV6-5	TRBJ2-7	.	.	CASRGGASYEQYF	TGTGCCAGCCGAGGAGGGGCCTCCTACGAGCAGTACTTC
TRBV28	TRBJ2-7	.	.	CASTGLSYEQYF	TGTGCCAGCACCGGACTCTCCTACGAGCAGTACTTC